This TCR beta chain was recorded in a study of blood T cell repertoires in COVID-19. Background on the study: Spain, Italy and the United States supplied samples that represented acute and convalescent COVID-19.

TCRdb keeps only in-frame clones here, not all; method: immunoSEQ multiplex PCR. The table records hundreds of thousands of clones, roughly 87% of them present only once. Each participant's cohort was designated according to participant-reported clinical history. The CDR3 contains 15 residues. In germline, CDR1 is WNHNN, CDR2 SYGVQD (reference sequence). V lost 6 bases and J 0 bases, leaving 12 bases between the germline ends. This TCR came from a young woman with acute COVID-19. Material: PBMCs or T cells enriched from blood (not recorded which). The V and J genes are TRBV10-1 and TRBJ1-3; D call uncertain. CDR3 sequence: CASRESGSSGNTIYF. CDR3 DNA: TGCGCCAGCAGAGAATCGGGTAGCTCTGGAAACACCATATATTTT.